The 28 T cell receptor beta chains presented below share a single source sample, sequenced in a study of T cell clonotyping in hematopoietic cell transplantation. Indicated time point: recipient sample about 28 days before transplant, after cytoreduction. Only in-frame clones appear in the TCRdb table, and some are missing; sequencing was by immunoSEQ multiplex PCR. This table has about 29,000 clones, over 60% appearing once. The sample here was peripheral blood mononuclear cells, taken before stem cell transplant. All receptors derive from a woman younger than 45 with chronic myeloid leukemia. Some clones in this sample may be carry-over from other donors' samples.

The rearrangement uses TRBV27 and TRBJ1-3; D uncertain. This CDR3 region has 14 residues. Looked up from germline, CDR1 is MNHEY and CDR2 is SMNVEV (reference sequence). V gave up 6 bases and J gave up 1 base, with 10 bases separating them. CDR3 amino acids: CASRTGVSGNTIYF. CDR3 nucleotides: TGTGCCAGCAGGACCGGGGTATCTGGAAACACCATATATTTT.

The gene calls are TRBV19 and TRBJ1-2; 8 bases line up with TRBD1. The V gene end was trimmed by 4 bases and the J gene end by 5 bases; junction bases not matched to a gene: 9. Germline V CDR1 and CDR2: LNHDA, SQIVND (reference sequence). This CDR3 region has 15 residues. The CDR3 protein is CASSTRQGRGYGYTF. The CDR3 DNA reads TGTGCCAGTAGTACTCGACAGGGGAGGGGGTATGGCTACACCTTC.

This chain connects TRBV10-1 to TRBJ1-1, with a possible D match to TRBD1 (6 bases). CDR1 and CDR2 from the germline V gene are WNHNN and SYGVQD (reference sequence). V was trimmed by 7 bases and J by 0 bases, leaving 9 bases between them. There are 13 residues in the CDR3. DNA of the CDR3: TGCGCCAGCAACAGGGAAATGAACACTGAAGCTTTCTTT. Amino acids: CASNREMNTEAFF.

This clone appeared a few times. The CDR3 reads CASSYGSTDTQYF. CDR3 nucleotides: TGTGCCAGCAGTTACGGCAGCACAGATACGCAGTATTTT. V usage is TRBV6-5 and J usage is TRBJ2-3, with D unclear. V shed 2 bases and J shed 0 bases, with 3 bases lying between them. The CDR3 sequence is 13 residues long. Germline V gives CDR1 MNHEY, CDR2 SVGAGI.

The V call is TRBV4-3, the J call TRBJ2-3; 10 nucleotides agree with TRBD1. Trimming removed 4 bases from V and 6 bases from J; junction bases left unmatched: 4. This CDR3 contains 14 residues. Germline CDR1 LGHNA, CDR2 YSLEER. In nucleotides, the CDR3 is TGCGCCAGCAGCCGGGACAGGGGTGCGGATACGCAGTATTTT. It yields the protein CASSRDRGADTQYF.

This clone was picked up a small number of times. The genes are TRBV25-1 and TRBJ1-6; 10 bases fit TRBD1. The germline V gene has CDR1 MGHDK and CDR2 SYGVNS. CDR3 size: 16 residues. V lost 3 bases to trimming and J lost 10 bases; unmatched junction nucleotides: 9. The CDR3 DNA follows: TGTGCCAGCAGTGATACAGGACAGGGGGAAAGATCACCCCTCCACTTT. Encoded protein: CASSDTGQGERSPLHF.

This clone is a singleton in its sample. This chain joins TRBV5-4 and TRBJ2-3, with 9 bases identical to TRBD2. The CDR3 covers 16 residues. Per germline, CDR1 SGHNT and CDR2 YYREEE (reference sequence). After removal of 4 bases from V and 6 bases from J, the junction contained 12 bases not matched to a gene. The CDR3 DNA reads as TGTGCCAGCAGCATCGGCGGCGGGGGGGCAAAGGATACGCAGTATTTT. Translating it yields CASSIGGGGAKDTQYF. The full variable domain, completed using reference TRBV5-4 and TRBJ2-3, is ETGVTQSPTHLIKTRGQQVTLRCSSQSGHNTVSWYQQALGQGPQFIFQYYREEENGRGNFPPRFSGLQFPNYSSELNVNALELDDSALYLCASSIGGGGAKDTQYFGPGTRLTVL.

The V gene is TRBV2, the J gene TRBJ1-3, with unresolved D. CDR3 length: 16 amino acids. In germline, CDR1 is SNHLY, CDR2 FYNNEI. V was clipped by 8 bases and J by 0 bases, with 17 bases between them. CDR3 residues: CASAQSFRSSGNTIYF. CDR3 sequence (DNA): TGTGCCAGCGCGCAGAGTTTCAGGAGCTCTGGAAACACCATATATTTT.

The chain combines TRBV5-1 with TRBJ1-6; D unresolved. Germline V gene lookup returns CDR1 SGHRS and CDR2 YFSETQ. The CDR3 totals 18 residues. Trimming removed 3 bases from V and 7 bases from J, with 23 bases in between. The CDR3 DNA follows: TGCGCCAGCAGCTCGAACCTACCTGCCATCCAACCCAATTCACCCCTCCACTTT. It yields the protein CASSSNLPAIQPNSPLHF.

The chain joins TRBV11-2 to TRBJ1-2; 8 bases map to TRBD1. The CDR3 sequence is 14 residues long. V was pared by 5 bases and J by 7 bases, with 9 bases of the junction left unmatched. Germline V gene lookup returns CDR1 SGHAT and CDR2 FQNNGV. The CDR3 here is CASSPGGRDSGYTF. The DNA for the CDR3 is TGTGCCAGCAGCCCAGGGGGCAGGGATAGTGGCTACACCTTC.

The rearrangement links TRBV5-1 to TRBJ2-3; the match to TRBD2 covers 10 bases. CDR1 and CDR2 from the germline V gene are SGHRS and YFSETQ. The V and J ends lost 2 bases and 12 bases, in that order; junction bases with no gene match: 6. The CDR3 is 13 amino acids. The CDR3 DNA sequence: TGCGCCAGCAGCTTTAGCGGGGGGAATGGACAGTATTTT. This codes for CASSFSGGNGQYF.

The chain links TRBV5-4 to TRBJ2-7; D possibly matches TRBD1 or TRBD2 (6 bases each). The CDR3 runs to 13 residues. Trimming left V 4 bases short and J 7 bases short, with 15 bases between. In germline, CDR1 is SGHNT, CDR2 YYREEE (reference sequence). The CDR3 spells CASSRRAGEEQYV. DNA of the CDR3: TGTGCCAGCAGCCGGAGGGCAGGGGAGGAGCAGTACGTC.

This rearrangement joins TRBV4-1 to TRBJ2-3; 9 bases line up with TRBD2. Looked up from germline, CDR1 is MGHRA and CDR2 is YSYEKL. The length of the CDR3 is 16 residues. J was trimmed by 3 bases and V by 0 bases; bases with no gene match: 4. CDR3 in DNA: TGCGCCAGCAGCCAAGAACGGCTAGCGGGAACAGATACGCAGTATTTT. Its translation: CASSQERLAGTDTQYF.

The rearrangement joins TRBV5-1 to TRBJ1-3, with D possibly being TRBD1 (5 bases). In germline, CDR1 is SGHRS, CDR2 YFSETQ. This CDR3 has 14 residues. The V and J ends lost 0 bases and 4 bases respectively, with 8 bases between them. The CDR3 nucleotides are TGCGCCAGCAGCTTGGGCAGGGAGGGAAACACCATATATTTT. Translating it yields CASSLGREGNTIYF. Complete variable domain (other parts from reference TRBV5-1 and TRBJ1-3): KAGVTQTPRYLIKTRGQQVTLSCSPISGHRSVSWYQQTPGQGLQFLFEYFSETQRNKGNFPGRFSGRQFSNSRSEMNVSTLELGDSALYLCASSLGREGNTIYFGEGSWLTVV.

The CDR3 loop is CASSLASAAYEQYF. The DNA of the CDR3 is TGTGCCAGCAGCTTAGCGTCGGCGGCCTACGAGCAGTACTTC. V gene TRBV7-9 combines with J gene TRBJ2-7; no clear D gene. The ends were cut back, 0 bases at V and 2 bases at J, with 8 bases in the middle. Germline V gives CDR1 SEHNR, CDR2 FQNEAQ (reference sequence). CDR3 length: 14 amino acids.

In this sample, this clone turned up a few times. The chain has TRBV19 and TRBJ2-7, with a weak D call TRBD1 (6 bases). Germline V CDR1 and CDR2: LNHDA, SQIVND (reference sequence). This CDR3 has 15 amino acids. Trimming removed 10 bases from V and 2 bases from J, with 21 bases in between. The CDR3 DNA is TGTGCCACCACCCCCGGGACGGACAGACCCTACGAGCAGTACGTC. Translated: CATTPGTDRPYEQYV.

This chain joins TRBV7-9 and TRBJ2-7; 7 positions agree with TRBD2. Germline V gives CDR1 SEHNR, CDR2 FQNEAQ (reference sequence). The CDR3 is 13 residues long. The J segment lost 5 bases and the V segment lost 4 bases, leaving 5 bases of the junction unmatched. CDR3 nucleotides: TGTGCCAGCAGCTGGGTGGGGGGGAACGAGCAGTACGTC. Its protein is CASSWVGGNEQYV.

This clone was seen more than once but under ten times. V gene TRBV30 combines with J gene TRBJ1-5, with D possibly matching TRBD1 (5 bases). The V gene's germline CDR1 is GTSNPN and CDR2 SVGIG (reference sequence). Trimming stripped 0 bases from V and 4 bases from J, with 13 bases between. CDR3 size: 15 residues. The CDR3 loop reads CAWSVVSGLNQPQHF. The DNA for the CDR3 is TGTGCCTGGAGTGTGGTATCAGGGCTTAATCAGCCCCAGCATTTT.

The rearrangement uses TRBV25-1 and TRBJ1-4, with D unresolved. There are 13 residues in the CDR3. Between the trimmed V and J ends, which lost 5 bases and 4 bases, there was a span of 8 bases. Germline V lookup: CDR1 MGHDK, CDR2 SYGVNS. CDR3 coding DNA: TGTGCCAGCAGTATTGGCCTTAATGAAAAACTGTTTTTT. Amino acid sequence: CASSIGLNEKLFF.

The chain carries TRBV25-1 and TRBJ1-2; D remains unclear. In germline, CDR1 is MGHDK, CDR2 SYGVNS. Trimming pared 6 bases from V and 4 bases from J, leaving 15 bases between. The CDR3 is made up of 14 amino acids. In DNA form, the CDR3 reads TGTGCCAGCAGGGACGTGGGGTTAGGCTATGGCTACACCTTC. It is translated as CASRDVGLGYGYTF.

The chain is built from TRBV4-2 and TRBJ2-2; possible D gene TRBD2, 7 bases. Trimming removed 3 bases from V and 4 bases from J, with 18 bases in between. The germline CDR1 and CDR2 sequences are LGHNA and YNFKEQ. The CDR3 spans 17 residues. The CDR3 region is CASSQPSAGAVTGELFF. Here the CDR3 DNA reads TGTGCCAGCAGCCAGCCCTCGGCGGGGGCCGTCACCGGGGAGCTGTTTTTT.

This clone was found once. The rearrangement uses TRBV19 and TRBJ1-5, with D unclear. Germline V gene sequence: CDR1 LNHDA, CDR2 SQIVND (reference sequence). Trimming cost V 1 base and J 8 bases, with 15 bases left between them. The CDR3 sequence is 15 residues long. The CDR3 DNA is TGTGCCAGTAGTATAGGAGGCGGCCCCTGGGAGCCCCAGCATTTT. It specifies CASSIGGGPWEPQHF.

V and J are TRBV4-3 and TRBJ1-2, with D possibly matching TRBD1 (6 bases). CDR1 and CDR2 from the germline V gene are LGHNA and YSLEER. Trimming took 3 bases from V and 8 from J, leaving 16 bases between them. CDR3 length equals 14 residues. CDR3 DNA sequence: TGCGCCAGCAGCCATAACGGGGGGGCGTCCGGCTACACCTTC. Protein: CASSHNGGASGYTF.

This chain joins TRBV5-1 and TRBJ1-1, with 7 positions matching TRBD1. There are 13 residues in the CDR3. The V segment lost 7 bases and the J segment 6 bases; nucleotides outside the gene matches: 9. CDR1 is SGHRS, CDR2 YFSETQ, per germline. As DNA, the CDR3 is TGCGCCAGCCAGAGACAGGGAAGGGCTGAAGCTTTCTTT. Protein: CASQRQGRAEAFF.

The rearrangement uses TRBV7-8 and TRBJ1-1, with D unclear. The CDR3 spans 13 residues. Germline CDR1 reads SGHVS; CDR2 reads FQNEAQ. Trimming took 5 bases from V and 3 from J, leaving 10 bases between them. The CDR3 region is CASSPMLDTEAFF. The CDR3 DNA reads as TGTGCCAGCAGCCCAATGTTGGACACTGAAGCTTTCTTT.

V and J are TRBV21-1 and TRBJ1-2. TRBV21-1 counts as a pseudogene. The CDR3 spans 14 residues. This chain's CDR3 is CASSKVGLNNGYTF. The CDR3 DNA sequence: TGTGCCAGCAGCAAAGTAGGTTTGAATAATGGCTACACCTTC.

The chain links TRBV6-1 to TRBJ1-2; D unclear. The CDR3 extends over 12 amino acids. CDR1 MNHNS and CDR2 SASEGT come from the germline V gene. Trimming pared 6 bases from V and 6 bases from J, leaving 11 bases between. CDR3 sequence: CASSLSLDGYTF. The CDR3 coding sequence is TGTGCCAGCAGCCTATCCTTGGATGGCTACACCTTC.

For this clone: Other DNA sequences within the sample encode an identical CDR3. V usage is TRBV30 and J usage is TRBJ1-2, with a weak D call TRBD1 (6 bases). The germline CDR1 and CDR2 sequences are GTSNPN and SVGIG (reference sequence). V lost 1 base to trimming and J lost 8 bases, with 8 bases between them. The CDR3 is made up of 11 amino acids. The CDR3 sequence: CAWSGGGGYTF. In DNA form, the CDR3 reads TGTGCCTGGAGTGGGGGGGGCGGCTACACCTTC.